The rows below give T cell receptor beta chains drawn from one sample of a study of cytomegalovirus exposure and HLA in healthy donors. Some clones are missing from TCRdb's copy, which holds only in-frame ones; the method was immunoSEQ multiplex PCR. There are more than 85,000 clones in the sample; about two thirds occur only once, and 5.4% lies in the top ten. The specimen was PBMCs. All receptors come from a woman between 65 and 79 years old in good health and CMV-seropositive. The CDR3 runs from the conserved cysteine through the conserved F or W. D genes are given only for firm matches. Not all rows give a size; the values are once, few, many and, for expanded clones, a class.

j_call clone_size d_call v_call cdr3_aa cdr3_nt
TRBJ1-1 - - TRBV5-1 CASSLLVTSNTEAFF TGCGCCAGCAGCTTGTTGGTGACATCGAACACTGAAGCCTTCTTT
TRBJ1-4 few - TRBV18 CASSPLGGDEKLFF TGTGCCAGCTCACCACTGGGGGGAGATGAAAAACTGTTTTTT
TRBJ2-5 - TRBD2 TRBV5-1 CDSSFFGREETQYF TGCGACAGCAGCTTCTTTGGGCGGGAGGAGACCCAGTACTTC
TRBJ2-1 - - TRBV30 CACPRVPGQRVNEQFF TGTGCCTGCCCGAGGGTCCCGGGACAGCGGGTCAATGAGCAGTTCTTC
TRBJ1-6 - TRBD1 TRBV30 CAWRPQGAGSPLHF TGTGCCTGGAGACCTCAGGGGGCAGGGTCACCCCTCCACTTT
TRBJ1-1 - - TRBV7-9 CSSSSKQDEAFF TGTTCCAGCAGCTCCAAACAGGATGAAGCTTTCTTT
TRBJ2-4 - TRBD2 TRBV7-8 CASSLLSGGLKNIQYF TGTGCCAGCAGCTTACTTTCGGGGGGTCTCAAAAACATTCAGTACTTC
TRBJ1-1 - TRBD1 TRBV4-1 CASSQDSGDRGDTEAFF TGCGCCAGCAGCCAAGACTCCGGGGACAGGGGAGATACTGAAGCTTTCTTT
TRBJ2-5 few - TRBV7-9 CASSLPFAGARETQYF TGTGCCAGCAGCTTGCCCTTTGCGGGGGCCCGGGAGACCCAGTACTTC
TRBJ2-6 - - TRBV27 CASSLLGRGAPGANVLTF TGTGCCAGCAGTTTATTGGGCAGGGGCGCTCCTGGGGCCAACGTCCTGACTTTC
TRBJ1-1 - - TRBV19 CASGGGALNTEAFF TGTGCCAGCGGGGGAGGGGCGTTGAACACTGAAGCTTTCTTT
TRBJ2-2 - - TRBV4-3 CASSQPTGGELFF TGCGCCAGCAGCCAACCGACAGGCGGGGAGCTGTTTTTT
TRBJ2-5 - TRBD1 TRBV11-2 CASSRGTGQETQYF TGTGCCAGCAGCCGAGGGACAGGGCAAGAGACCCAGTACTTC
TRBJ1-5 - - TRBV18 CASSPEAGVDQPQHF TGTGCCAGCTCACCCGAGGCCGGGGTCGATCAGCCCCAGCATTTT
TRBJ1-1 few - TRBV18 CASSPKSTGSTEAFF TGTGCCAGCTCACCTAAATCAACAGGTAGCACTGAAGCTTTCTTT
TRBJ1-2 few TRBD1 TRBV30 CAWSVWAGGNYGYTF TGTGCCTGGAGTGTATGGGCAGGGGGAAACTATGGCTACACCTTC
TRBJ2-5 - - TRBV10-3 CAISEPAGVTETQYF TGTGCCATCAGTGAGCCCGCAGGGGTGACGGAGACCCAGTACTTC
TRBJ1-2 - - TRBV5-4 CASSFREGSYGYTF TGTGCCAGCAGCTTCCGGGAGGGAAGCTATGGCTACACCTTC
TRBJ1-1 - - TRBV7-2 CASSSQSGRSAEAFF TGTGCCAGCAGCTCTCAAAGCGGGAGAAGCGCTGAAGCTTTCTTT
TRBJ1-1 few - TRBV11-1 CASSLGMNTEAFF TGTGCCAGCAGCTTAGGTATGAACACTGAAGCTTTCTTT
TRBJ1-1 - - TRBV20-1 CSARGPGTAFF TGCAGTGCTAGAGGGCCTGGTACAGCTTTCTTT
TRBJ2-6 - TRBD1 TRBV27 CASSPQGQGISGANVLTF TGTGCCAGCAGTCCCCAGGGACAGGGAATCTCTGGGGCCAACGTCCTGACTTTC
TRBJ2-2 - - TRBV5-4 CASSNRAAGTGELFF TGTGCCAGCAGCAACAGGGCTGCCGGCACCGGGGAGCTGTTTTTT
TRBJ2-7 - TRBD2 TRBV15 CATSRAPGGLDEQYF TGTGCCACCAGCAGAGCACCGGGGGGGCTGGACGAGCAGTACTTC
TRBJ2-5 - - TRBV7-6 CASSQRQVQETQYF TGTGCCAGCAGCCAAAGGCAGGTCCAAGAGACCCAGTACTTC
TRBJ2-5 - TRBD1 TRBV2 CASSTDRGQETQYF TGTGCCAGCAGTACCGACAGGGGCCAAGAGACCCAGTACTTC
TRBJ2-1 - - TRBV5-1 CASSPDRQYGEQFF TGCGCCAGCAGCCCGGACCGACAGTACGGTGAGCAGTTCTTC
TRBJ1-1 - - TRBV6-4 CASSEQGNTEAFF TGTGCCAGCAGTGAACAGGGGAACACTGAAGCTTTCTTT
TRBJ1-4 - TRBD1 TRBV6-5 CASSLTGEQEKLFF TGTGCCAGCAGCCTGACAGGGGAACAAGAAAAACTGTTTTTT
TRBJ2-7 - TRBD1 TRBV6-6 CASSTRDRLTYEQYF TGTGCCAGCAGTACCAGGGACAGATTAACCTACGAGCAGTACTTC
TRBJ1-1 once TRBD1 TRBV5-1 CASSLEATGGRVAFF TGCGCCAGCAGCTTGGAGGCGACAGGGGGCAGGGTAGCTTTCTTT
TRBJ1-2 - TRBD1 TRBV5-1 CASSFTGGTGNNYGYTF TGCGCCAGCAGCTTCACGGGTGGGACAGGGAATAACTATGGCTACACCTTC
TRBJ1-1 many - TRBV10-3 CAISAGPNTEAFF TGTGCCATCAGTGCGGGTCCGAACACTGAAGCTTTCTTT